This TCR beta chain was observed in a study of human T cells and chemical hapten exposure. At the level of the study: The study lasted roughly five months, and patients were dosed weekly with diphenylcyclopropenone on the scalp throughout. How much TCR each sample yielded varied, mostly because pooled library volumes differed slightly. Study findings and constraints: Versus controls, expanded TCRs had significantly more large CDR3 similarity clusters.

The library attached unique molecular identifiers to individual cDNA molecules. TCRdb reprocessed the RACE reads with MiXCR, giving one entry per CDR3 protein. This table has roughly 70,000 distinct CDR3 sequences, about 31% appearing once. This CDR3 has 14 amino acids. Germline V gene lookup returns CDR1 DFQATT and CDR2 SNEGSKA (reference sequence). V shed 4 bases and J 3 bases; nucleotides not matched to a gene: 8. Time point in this sample: patch test 1, 2 weeks after DPC sensitization. Treatment in this sample: therapeutic diphenylcyclopropenone sensitization with weekly scalp DPC. This clonotype has just a few counts. Its antigen remains unidentified.

This clonotype was sampled from a man between 40 and 49 years old with alopecia areata. Some clones in this sample may be carry-over from other donors' samples. The genes are TRBV20-1 and TRBJ2-5; 7 nucleotides match TRBD1. The material sequenced was whole blood, taken in connection with sensitization to the hapten diphenylcyclopropenone (DPC). DNA for the CDR3: TGCAGTGCTACTCCTCTGGACAGGAAAGAGACCCAGTACTTC. It translates to CSATPLDRKETQYF.